This T cell receptor beta chain appears in the sequencing data of a study of shared clonotypes between healthy human individuals. TCRdb's table, derived via immunoSEQ multiplex PCR, lists solely in-frame clones and lacks some. The table lists about 1.5 million clones, roughly 95% of them singletons, with about 1% in the top ten. Between the trimmed V and J ends, which lost 6 bases and 8 bases, there was a span of 12 bases. The CDR3 has 12 amino acids. The germline V gene encodes CDR1 MNHNY and CDR2 SVGAGI (reference sequence). Material for sequencing was naive CD4+ T cells sorted from blood. Specified subset: CD45RA+ positively selected. The rearrangement uses TRBV6-6 and TRBJ2-3, with D possibly called TRBD1 or TRBD2 (5 bases each). This clonotype was sampled from a man aged 25 to 40 in good health. The CDR3 nucleotides are TGTGCCAGCAGGGGGGACCACCTTACGCAGTATTTT. Encoded protein: CASRGDHLTQYF.